Below are 3 T cell receptor beta chains sequenced from a single sample in a study of blood T cell repertoires in COVID-19. This table comes from immunoSEQ multiplex PCR, and its TCRdb copy is limited to in-frame clones, with some not included. The sample records roughly 360,000 clones, about 80% being singletons. What was sequenced was peripheral blood. These receptors all stem from a human donor with acute or convalescent COVID-19. The donor label of this sample is uncertain.

The rearrangement joins TRBV5-1 to TRBJ2-4, with D possibly matching TRBD1 (6 bases). CDR3 length: 15 residues. Germline loops: CDR1 SGHRS, CDR2 YFSETQ. Trimming removed 0 bases at V and 1 base at J, with 8 bases between. The CDR3 spells CASSLGQDAKNIQYF. CDR3 nucleotides: TGCGCCAGCAGCTTGGGACAGGACGCCAAAAACATTCAGTACTTC.

The J gene is TRBJ2-3, the V gene TRBV30; tentative D call: TRBD2 (6 bases). Germline V lookup: CDR1 GTSNPN, CDR2 SVGIG (reference sequence). Trimming took off 5 bases at V and 4 bases at J, with 22 bases between the two ends. This CDR3 is built from 16 residues. The CDR3 loop is CAWSRRYGSLSDTQYF. In DNA, the CDR3 is TGTGCCTGGTCCAGAAGGTACGGGAGTTTATCAGATACGCAGTATTTT.

The chain couples TRBV7-9 to TRBJ2-1; 11 positions agree with TRBD2. Germline V gene lookup returns CDR1 SEHNR and CDR2 FQNEAQ (reference sequence). This CDR3 region has 17 residues. V trimming: 4 bases; J trimming: 1 base; junction bases outside the gene matches: 6. CDR3 sequence: CASSSNRLAGSYNEQFF. Written as DNA, the CDR3 is TGTGCCAGCAGCTCCAATCGACTAGCGGGGTCCTACAATGAGCAGTTCTTC.